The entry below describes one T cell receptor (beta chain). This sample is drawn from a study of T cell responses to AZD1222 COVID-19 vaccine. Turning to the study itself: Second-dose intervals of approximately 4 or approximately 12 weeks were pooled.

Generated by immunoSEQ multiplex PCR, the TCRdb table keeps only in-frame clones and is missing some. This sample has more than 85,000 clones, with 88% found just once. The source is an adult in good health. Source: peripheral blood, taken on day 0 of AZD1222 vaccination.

CDR3 loop: CASSTIRDRGHGYTF. In DNA, the CDR3 is TGCGCCAGCAGTACAATCCGGGACAGGGGGCATGGCTACACCTTC. The V call is TRBV10-1, the J call TRBJ1-2; 12 bases are a match to TRBD1. V shed 5 bases and J 6 bases; nucleotides not matched to a gene: 7. This CDR3 is built from 15 residues. Germline V gene data show CDR1 as WNHNN and CDR2 as SYGVQD (reference sequence).